This TCR beta chain came from a study of T cells in Graves' hyperthyroidism and ophthalmopathy. TCR beta CDR3 regions were amplified from RNA transcripts. In the first-round RT-PCR of the TCR CDR3, the HTBI primer set was used. Each CDR3 protein gets one entry after TCRdb re-called the multiplex PCR reads with MiXCR. The data contain a few hundred thousand distinct CDR3 sequences, around 22% of them seen just once; the ten biggest clones take up over 55%. Enrolled ophthalmopathy patients presented with a Clinical Activity Score of at least 3, a NOSPECS grade of at least 4, and disease duration under 3 months. Thyroid ultrasound and orbital computed tomography, with clinical symptoms and serum thyroxine and TRAb, informed diagnoses. The authors took PBMCs from 10 ml fresh peripheral blood. Points on this clonotype: The antigen remains undetermined.

Germline V CDR1 and CDR2: SQVTM, ANQGSEA. V lost 2 bases and J lost 5, with 9 bases in between. This CDR3 has 13 amino acids. Findings of the study overall: Ophthalmopathy was predicted by the model a median of approximately 6 months ahead of onset.

The clonotype was recovered from a man aged 30 to 45 with Graves' ophthalmopathy. The chain joins TRBV29-1 to TRBJ2-2; D might be TRBD1 (5 bases). The sample taken for sequencing was blood. CDR3 amino acids: CSVEQGWTGELFF. CDR3 nucleotides: TGCAGCGTTGAACAGGGTTGGACCGGGGAGCTGTTTTTT.